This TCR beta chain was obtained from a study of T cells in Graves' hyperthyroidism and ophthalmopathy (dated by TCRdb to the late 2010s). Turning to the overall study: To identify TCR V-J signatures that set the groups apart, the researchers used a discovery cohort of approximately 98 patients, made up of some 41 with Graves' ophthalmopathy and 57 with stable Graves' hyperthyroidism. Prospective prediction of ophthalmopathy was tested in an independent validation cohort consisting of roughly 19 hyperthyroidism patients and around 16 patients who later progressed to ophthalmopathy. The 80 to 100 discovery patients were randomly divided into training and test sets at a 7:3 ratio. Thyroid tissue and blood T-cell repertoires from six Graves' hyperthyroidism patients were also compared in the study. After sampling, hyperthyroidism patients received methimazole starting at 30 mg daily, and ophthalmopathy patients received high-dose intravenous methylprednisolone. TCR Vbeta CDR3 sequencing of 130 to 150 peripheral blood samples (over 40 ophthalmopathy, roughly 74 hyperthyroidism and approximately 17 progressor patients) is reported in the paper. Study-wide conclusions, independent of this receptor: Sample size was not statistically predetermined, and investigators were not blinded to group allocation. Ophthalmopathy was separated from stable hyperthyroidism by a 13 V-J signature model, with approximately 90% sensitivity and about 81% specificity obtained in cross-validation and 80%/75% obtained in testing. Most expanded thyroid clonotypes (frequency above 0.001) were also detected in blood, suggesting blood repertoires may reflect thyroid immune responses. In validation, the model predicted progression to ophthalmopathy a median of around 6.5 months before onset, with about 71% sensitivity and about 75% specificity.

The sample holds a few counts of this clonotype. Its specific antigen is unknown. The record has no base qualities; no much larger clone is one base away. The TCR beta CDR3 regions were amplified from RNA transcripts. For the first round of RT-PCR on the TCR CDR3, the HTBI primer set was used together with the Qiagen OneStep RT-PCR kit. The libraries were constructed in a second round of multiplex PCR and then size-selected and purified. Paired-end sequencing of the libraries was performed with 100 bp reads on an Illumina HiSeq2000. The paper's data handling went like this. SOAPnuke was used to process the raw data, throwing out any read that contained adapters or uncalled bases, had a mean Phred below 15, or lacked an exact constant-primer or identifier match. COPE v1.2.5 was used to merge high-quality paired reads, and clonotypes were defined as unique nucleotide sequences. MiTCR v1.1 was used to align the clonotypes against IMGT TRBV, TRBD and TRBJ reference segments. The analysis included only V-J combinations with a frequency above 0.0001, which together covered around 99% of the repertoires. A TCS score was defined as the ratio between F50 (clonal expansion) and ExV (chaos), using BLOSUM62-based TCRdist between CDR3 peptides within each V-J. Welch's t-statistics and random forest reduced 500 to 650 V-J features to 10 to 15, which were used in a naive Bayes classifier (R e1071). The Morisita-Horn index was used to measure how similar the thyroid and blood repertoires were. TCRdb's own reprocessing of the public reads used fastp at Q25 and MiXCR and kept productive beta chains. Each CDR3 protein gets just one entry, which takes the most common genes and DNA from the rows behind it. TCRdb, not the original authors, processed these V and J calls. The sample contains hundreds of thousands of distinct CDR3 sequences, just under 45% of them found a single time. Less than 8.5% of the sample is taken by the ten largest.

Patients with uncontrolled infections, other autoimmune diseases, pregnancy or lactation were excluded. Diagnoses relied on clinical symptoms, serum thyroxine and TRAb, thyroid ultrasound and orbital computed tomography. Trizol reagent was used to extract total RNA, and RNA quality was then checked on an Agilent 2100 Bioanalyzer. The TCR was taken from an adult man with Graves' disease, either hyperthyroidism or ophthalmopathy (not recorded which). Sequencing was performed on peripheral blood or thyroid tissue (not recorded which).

At the DNA level, the sequence is TGTGCCAGCAGAACGACAGGGAAGAGATCCTACGAGCAGTACTTC. This sequence encodes CASRTTGKRSYEQYF. The receptor chain draws on TRBV6-1 and TRBJ2-7, with TRBD1 matching 7 junction bases. From the cysteine through the phenylalanine, the CDR3 covers 15 amino acids. Just CDR3 DNA is preserved here, 45 bases in frame from base 1. CDR1 is given as MNHNS and CDR2 as SASEGT, both from the germline V gene. Germline trimming: 6 bases from V, 1 base from J; junction bases outside gene matches: 9.